This T cell receptor beta chain derives from a study of blood T cells in healthy people across ages (dated by TCRdb to the mid-2010s). For the study in its entirety: In model experiments, roughly one uniquely barcoded TCR beta cDNA molecule per two T cells was captured by template switching. The study measured age-related changes in TCR beta repertoire diversity using deep sequencing normalized with unique cDNA molecular identifiers. Donors were grouped into four age groups: young (average approximately 16 years), middle-aged (39), aged (over 55) and long-lived (around 82). Two additional independent replicas of 1 million unique cDNA reads from the same blood draw were analyzed for two donors (one aged 18 to 30 and one aged 80 or older).

Note on this clonotype: It lacks a known antigen. A much more abundant neighbour one base away suggests this may be a read error.

The research as a whole found: Donor CMV infection status was unknown, potentially confounding age-related changes in expanded clonotypes. Observed TCR beta diversity per million T cells fell roughly linearly with age, and a significant reduction was already apparent by age roughly 40. The percentage of naive T cells measured by flow cytometry correlated strongly with observed TCR beta diversity. Estimates of total diversity from one million sequenced T cells were regarded as lower bounds and underestimates. Conclusive comparison of naive and antigen-experienced compartments was prevented by the profiling of bulk unsorted PBMCs. Compared with the aged group, the long-lived group had more naive CD4+ T cells, fewer expanded clones and increased TCR diversity, a pattern suggesting age selection.

Receptors were amplified or captured by 5' RACE. TCRdb names Illumina HiSeq 2500 as the instrument used. A second roughly 7 to 11 cycle PCR used a sample-barcoded 5' primer and a J-beta primer mix. Each TCR beta cDNA molecule received a unique molecular identifier from a template-switch 5' adaptor carrying 12 random nucleotides. At least 2.5 million CDR3-containing paired-end reads were obtained from each sample. The Mint cDNA synthesis kit, primed by a TRBC-specific oligonucleotide, was used to synthesize first-strand cDNA from all RNA. After uracil-DNA glycosylase treatment, a first 18-cycle PCR used universal primers M1SS and BC2_uni_R on all cDNA. Regarding the original processing steps: For normalization, 1 million high-quality reads, each with a distinct molecular identifier, were randomly selected from each sample. Instead of being binned into consensus sequences, reads with shared molecular identifiers were discarded. MiTCR, with a Q25 quality threshold and the strictest error-elimination algorithm, was used for CDR3 identification, clonotype clustering and error correction. A nonparametric unseen species model with Euler transformation was used to estimate lower-bound total TCR beta diversity. Using fastp trimming at Q25 and MiXCR clonotype assembly, TCRdb reanalyzed the public sequencing data and kept in-frame beta chains. Rows merge per CDR3 protein into single entries with the most common DNA and genes. These V and J calls originate from TCRdb's pipeline instead of the authors' own analysis. The sample data list about 930,000 distinct CDR3 sequences, and about 29% of these were observed just once. 10% to 13% of the sample comes from the top ten.

The CDR3 goes from the cysteine to the phenylalanine over 15 residues. The DNA shown is the 45-base CDR3, in frame from base 1. Looking up the germline V gene yields CDR1 SGHVS and CDR2 FQNEAQ. The donors were roughly 40 Caucasian individuals from Russia, aged roughly 6 to 100 years, who were systemically healthy. Each donor gave approximately 9.4 milliliters of peripheral blood, drawn into EDTA-treated Vacutainer tubes. Ficoll-Paque density-gradient centrifugation was used to isolate PBMCs, with at least 6.5 million obtained per sample. Trizol reagent was used to extract total RNA from the PBMCs, yielding at least 5 micrograms per sample. The percentages of naive CD45RAhigh/CD27high T cells were determined by flow cytometry on a PBMC aliquot from every donor. These same data were also listed under a study on T cells of mothers and their children. The second study, in turn, reports: Nine systemically healthy Caucasian individuals served as donors, namely three mothers together with their six children. cDNA synthesis consumed the entire amount of extracted RNA, loaded at 1.5 ug RNA in each 15 ul reaction. In the second PCR, the M1S primer added sample barcodes and 2-4 random nucleotides. Over 8.5 million TCR beta CDR3 reads came from each mother, compared with approximately 2.8 million reads from each child. TCR recombination output is similarly shaped by thymic selection in related and unrelated pairs, with a minor effect exerted by inherited differences. Normalized repertoire overlap was always slightly but never significantly higher in related than unrelated mother-child pairs. No persistent microchimeric T cell clones were detected, at a sensitivity of approximately 110 clones per million clonotypes. To look for features that set related mother-child pairs apart from unrelated individuals, the researchers ran deep NGS to compare the TCR beta repertoires of mothers and children. Mothers averaged roughly 36 +/- 4 years of age and children averaged approximately 11 +/- 4 years. Libraries were sequenced on Illumina HiSeq 2000 with 100+100 nt paired-end reads after adapter ligation with NEBNext reagents. To avoid cross-contamination, the mother libraries and the child libraries were prepared a month apart and sequenced in separate runs. For each donor, somewhere between 500,000 and 2,000,000 distinct TCR beta clonotypes were identified. Naive TCR beta clonotypes were estimated from low-frequency clonotypes matched to each donor's FACS-determined naive share, without sorting.

Sequences were obtained from blood. The origin of this receptor is a woman aged 40 to 49 in good health. Recombination joined TRBV7-8 with TRBJ2-4; TRBD1 might be the D gene, on 6 matching bases. The J call is uncertain, as TRBJ2-7 better fits the DNA end. Here the CDR3 is given as CANSLRDTATYEQYF. DNA sequence: TGTGCCAACAGCCTACGGGACACAGCTACCTACGAGCAGTACTTC.